Ten or more counts support the clone carrying this T cell receptor (beta chain). This entry comes from a study of T-cell reconstitution after alpha-beta-depleted transplantation in children. With 5 bases removed from V and 0 bases from J, the gap between germline ends came to 13 bases. CDR1 and CDR2 from the germline V gene are MNHNS and SASEGT. The CDR3 sequence is 16 residues long. Preparation of the TCRbeta library used unique molecular identifiers. Via MiXCR, TCRdb re-called the PCR reads, giving one row per CDR3 protein. There are some 490,000 distinct CDR3 sequences in the sample; around 13% occur only once, and under 7% lies in the top ten.

This chain connects TRBV6-1 to TRBJ2-2; D not resolved. The sequence derives from a human donor who donated a stem cell graft to a child with combined immunodeficiency. The sample in question was PBMCs from the stem cell graft donor, obtained from the stem cell graft. CDR3 amino acids: CASSRNLAPNTGELFF. The CDR3 nucleotides are TGTGCCAGCAGTCGAAATCTGGCGCCGAACACCGGGGAGCTGTTTTTT.